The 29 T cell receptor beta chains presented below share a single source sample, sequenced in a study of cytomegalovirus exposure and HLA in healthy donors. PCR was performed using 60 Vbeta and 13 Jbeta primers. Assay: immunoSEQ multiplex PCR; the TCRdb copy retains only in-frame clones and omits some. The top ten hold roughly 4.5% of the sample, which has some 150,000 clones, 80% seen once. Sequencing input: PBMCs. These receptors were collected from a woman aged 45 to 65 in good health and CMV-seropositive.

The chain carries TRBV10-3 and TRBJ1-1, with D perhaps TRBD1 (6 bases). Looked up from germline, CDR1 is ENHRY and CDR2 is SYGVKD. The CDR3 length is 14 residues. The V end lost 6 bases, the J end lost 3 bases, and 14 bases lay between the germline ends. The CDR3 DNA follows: TGTGCCATCAGGCCCGAAAGGGGGTACACTGAAGCTTTCTTT. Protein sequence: CAIRPERGYTEAFF.

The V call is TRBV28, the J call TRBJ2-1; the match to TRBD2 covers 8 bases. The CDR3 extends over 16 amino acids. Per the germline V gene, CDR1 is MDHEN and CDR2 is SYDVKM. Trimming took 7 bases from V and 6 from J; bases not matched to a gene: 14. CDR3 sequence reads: CASNSEGLEKLNEQFF. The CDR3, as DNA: TGTGCCAGCAATTCTGAGGGACTAGAAAAACTCAATGAGCAGTTCTTC.

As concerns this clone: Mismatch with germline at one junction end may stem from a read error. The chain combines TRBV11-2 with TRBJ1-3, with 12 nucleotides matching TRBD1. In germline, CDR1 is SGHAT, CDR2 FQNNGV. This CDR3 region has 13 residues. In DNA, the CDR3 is TGTGCCAGCAGCTTAGGAGCCGCCGGGACAGGGGGCTGG. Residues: CASSLGAAGTGGW.

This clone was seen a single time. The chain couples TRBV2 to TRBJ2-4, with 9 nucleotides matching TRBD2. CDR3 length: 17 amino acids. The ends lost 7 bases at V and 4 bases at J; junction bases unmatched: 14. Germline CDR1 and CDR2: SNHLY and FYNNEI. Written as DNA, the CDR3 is TGTGCCAGCAAAGCAACCCCCTCGACTAGCGGTAAAAACATTCAGTACTTC. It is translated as CASKATPSTSGKNIQYF.

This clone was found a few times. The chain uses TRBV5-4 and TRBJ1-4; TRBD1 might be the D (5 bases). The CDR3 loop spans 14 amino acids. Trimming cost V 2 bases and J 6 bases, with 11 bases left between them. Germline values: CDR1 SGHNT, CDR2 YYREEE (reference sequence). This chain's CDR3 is CASSLRREDEKLFF. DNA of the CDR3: TGTGCCAGCAGCTTACGCAGGGAGGATGAAAAACTGTTTTTT.

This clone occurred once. CDR3 protein: CASTMRGLNTEAFF. CDR3 DNA sequence: TGTGCCAGTACTATGCGGGGATTGAACACTGAAGCTTTCTTT. The chain couples TRBV19 to TRBJ1-1; D is undetermined. The CDR3 consists of 14 residues. V was cut by 7 bases and J by 0 bases, with 12 bases left in between. Germline loops: CDR1 LNHDA, CDR2 SQIVND (reference sequence).

The CDR3 DNA follows: TGTGCCAGCAGCTCGGACAGGGGGCTTTCACCCCTCCACTTT. This sequence encodes CASSSDRGLSPLHF. V and J are TRBV7-6 and TRBJ1-6; 11 positions match TRBD1. CDR3 size: 14 residues. CDR1 SGHVS and CDR2 FNYEAQ come from the germline V gene. V trimming: 4 bases; J trimming: 9 bases; junction bases outside the gene matches: 2.

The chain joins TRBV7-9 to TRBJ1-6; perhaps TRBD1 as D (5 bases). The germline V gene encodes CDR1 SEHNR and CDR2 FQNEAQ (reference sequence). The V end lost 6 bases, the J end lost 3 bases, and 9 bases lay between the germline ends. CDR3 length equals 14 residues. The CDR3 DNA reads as TGTGCCAGCAGACCAGACAGCTATAATTCACCCCTCCACTTT. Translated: CASRPDSYNSPLHF.

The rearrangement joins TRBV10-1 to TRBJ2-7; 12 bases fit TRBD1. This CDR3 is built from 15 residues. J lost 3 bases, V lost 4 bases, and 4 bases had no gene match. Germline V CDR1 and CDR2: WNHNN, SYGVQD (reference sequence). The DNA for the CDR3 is TGCGCCAGCAGTGCCGGGACAGGGGGCTACTACGAGCAGTACTTC. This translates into CASSAGTGGYYEQYF.

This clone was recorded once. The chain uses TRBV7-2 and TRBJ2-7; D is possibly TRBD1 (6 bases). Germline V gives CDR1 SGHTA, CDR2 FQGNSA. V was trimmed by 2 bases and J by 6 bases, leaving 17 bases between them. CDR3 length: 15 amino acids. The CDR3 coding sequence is TGTGCCAGCAGCTTATCTGGACAGCTCCCCAGCGAGCAGTACTTC. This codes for CASSLSGQLPSEQYF.

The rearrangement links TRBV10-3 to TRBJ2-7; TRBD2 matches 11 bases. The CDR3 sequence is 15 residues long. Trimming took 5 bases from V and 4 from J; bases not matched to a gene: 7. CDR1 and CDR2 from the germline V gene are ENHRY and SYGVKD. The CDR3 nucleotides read TGTGCCATCAGTTCCTATGGGACTAGCGGATACGAGCAGTACTTC. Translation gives CAISSYGTSGYEQYF.

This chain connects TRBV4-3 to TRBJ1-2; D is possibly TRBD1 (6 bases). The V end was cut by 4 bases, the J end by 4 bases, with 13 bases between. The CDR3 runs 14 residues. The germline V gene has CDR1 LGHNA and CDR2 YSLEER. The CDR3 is CASSPGTPVYGYTF. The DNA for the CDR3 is TGCGCCAGCAGCCCCGGGACACCGGTCTATGGCTACACCTTC.

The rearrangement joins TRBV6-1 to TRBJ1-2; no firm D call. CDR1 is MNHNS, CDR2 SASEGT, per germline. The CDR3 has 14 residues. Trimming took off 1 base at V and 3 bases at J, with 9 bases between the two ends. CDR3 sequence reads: CASSEDGDYYGYTF. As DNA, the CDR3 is TGTGCCAGCAGTGAAGACGGGGATTACTATGGCTACACCTTC.

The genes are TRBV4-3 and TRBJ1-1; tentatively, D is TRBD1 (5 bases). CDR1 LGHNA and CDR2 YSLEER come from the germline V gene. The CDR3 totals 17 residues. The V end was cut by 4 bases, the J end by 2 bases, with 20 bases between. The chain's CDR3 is CASSLGTPGGVNTEAFF. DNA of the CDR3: TGCGCCAGCAGCCTCGGGACTCCGGGCGGAGTTAACACTGAAGCTTTCTTT.

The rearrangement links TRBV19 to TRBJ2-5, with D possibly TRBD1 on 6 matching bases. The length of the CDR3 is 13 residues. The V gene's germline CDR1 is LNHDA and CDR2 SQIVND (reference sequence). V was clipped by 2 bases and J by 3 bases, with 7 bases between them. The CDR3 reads CASSINREETQYF. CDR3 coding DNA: TGTGCCAGTAGTATAAACAGGGAAGAGACCCAGTACTTC.

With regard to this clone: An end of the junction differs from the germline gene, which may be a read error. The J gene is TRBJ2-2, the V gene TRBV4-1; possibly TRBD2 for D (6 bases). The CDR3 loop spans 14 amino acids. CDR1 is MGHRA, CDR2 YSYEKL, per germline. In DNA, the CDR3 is TGCGCCAACAGCCCGAGACTAGAGACCGGGGAGCTGTTTTTT. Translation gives CANSPRLETGELFF.

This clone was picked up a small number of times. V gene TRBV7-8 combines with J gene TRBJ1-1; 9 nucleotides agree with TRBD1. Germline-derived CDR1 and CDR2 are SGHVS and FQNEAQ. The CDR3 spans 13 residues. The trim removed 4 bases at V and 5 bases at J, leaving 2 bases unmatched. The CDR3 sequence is CASSYGTGTEAFF. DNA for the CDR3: TGTGCCAGCAGCTACGGGACAGGGACTGAAGCTTTCTTT.

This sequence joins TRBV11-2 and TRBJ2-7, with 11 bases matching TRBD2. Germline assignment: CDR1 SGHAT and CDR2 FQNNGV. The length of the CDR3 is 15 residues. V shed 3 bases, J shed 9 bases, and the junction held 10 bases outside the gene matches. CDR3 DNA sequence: TGTGCCAGCAGCTTGAGACTAGCGGGGACTGACGCGCAGTACTTC. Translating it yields CASSLRLAGTDAQYF.

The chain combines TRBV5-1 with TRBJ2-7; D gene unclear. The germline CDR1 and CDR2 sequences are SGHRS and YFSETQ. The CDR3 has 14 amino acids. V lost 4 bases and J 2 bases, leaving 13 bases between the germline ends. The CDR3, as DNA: TGCGCCAGCAGCGCCCAGATTGGCCCCTACGAGCAGTACTTC. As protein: CASSAQIGPYEQYF.

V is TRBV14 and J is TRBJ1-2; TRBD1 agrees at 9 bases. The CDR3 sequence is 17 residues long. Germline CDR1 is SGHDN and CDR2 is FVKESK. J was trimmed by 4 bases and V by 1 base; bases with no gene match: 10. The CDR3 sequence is CASSQGTGEVLVYGYTF. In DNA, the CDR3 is TGTGCCAGCAGCCAAGGGACAGGGGAAGTCTTGGTCTATGGCTACACCTTC.

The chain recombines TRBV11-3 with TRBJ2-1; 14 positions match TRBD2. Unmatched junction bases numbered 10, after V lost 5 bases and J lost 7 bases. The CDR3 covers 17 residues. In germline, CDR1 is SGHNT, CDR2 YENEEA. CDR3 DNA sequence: TGTGCCAGCAGCCCGCGAGGGACTAGCGGGAGTATTAATGAGCAGTTCTTC. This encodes CASSPRGTSGSINEQFF.

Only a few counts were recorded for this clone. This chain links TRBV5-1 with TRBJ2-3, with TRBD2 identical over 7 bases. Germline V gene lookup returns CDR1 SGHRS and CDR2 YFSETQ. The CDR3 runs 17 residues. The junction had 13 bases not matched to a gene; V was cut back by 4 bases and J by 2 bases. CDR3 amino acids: CASSQKRQRGHTDTQYF. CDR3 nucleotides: TGCGCCAGCAGCCAAAAGAGGCAGCGGGGCCACACAGATACGCAGTATTTT.

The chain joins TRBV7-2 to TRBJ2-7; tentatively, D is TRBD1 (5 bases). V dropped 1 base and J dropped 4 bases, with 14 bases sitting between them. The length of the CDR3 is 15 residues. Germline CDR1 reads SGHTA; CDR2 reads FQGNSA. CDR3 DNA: TGTGCCAGCAGCTTAGGTTCAGGGTCTTTATACGAGCAGTACTTC. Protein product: CASSLGSGSLYEQYF.

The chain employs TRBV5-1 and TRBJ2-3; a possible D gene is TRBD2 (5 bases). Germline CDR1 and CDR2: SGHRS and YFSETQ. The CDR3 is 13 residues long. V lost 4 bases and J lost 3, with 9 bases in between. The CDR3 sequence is CASSAGGTDTQYF. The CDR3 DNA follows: TGCGCCAGCAGCGCGGGTGGGACAGATACGCAGTATTTT.

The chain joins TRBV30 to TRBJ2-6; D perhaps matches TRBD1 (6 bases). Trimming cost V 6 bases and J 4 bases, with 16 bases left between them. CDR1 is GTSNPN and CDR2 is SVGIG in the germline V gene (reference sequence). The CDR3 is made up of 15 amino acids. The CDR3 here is CACIKTGTGANVLTF. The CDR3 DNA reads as TGTGCCTGTATAAAAACAGGGACCGGGGCCAACGTCCTGACTTTC. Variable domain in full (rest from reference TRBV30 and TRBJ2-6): SQTIHQWPATLVQPVGSPLSLECTVEGTSNPNLYWYRQAAGRGLQLLFYSVGIGQISSEVPQNLSASRPQDRQFILSSKKLLLSDSGFYLCACIKTGTGANVLTFGAGSRLTVL.

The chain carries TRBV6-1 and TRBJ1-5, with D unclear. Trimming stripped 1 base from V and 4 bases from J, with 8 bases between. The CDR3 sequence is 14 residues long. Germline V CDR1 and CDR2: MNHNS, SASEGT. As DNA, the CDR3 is TGTGCCAGCAGTGAAGTCCCGGGAAATCAGCCCCAGCATTTT. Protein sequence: CASSEVPGNQPQHF.

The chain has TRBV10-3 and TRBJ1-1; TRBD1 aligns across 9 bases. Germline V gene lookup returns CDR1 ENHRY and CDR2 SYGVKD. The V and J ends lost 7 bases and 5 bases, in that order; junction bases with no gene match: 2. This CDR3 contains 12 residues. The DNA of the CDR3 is TGTGCCATCAAGGGACAGGGTACTGAAGCTTTCTTT. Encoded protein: CAIKGQGTEAFF.

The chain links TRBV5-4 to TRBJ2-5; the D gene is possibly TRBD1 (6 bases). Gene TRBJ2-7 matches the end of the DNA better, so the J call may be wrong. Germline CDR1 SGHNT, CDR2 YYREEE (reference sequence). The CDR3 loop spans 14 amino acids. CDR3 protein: CASSSTGSSYEQYF. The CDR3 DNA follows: TGTGCCAGCAGCTCTACAGGGTCCTCCTACGAGCAGTACTTC.

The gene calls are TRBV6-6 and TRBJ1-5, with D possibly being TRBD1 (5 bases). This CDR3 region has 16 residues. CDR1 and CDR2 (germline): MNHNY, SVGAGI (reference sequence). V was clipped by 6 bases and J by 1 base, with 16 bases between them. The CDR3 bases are TGTGCCAGCAGGCCCCTTAGGGGCTCAAGCAATCAGCCCCAGCATTTT. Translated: CASRPLRGSSNQPQHF.